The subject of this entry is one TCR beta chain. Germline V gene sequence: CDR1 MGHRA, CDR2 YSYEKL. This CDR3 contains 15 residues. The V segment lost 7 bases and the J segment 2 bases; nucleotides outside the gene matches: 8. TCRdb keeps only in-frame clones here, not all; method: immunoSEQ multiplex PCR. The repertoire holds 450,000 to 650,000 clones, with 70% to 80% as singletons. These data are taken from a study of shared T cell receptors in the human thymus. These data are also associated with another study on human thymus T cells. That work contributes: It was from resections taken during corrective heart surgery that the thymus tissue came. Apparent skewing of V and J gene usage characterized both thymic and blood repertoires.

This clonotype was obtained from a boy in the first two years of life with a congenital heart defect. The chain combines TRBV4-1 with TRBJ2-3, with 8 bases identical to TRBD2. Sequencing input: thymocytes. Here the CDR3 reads CASTLVAGTTDTQYF. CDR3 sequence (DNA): TGCGCCAGCACCCTCGTAGCGGGGACCACAGATACGCAGTATTTT.